This T cell receptor (beta chain) was found in a study of T cell changes during pregnancy in multiple sclerosis. Assay: immunoSEQ multiplex PCR; the TCRdb copy retains only in-frame clones and omits some. This table has around 31,000 clones, over 80% appearing once. The material was CD8+ T cells from peripheral blood mononuclear cells, obtained in the first trimester of pregnancy. The sequence was obtained from a female donor with multiple sclerosis, enrolled in a pregnancy study.

The CDR3, as DNA: TGTGCCAGCAGTCGGGACAGGGGCTACGAGCAGTACTTC. Amino acid sequence: CASSRDRGYEQYF. This chain links TRBV11-2 with TRBJ2-7; TRBD1 matches at 10 bases. Germline V gives CDR1 SGHAT, CDR2 FQNNGV. Trimming at V came to 6 bases and at J to 3 bases, leaving 2 bases not matched to a gene. The CDR3 has 13 amino acids.